A single sample is the source of the 5 T cell receptor beta chains below, sequenced in a study of blood T cells in healthy people across ages. For the second PCR, which ran for about 7 to 11 cycles, a sample-barcoded 5' primer and a J-beta primer mix were used. MiXCR was run by TCRdb on the 5' RACE reads, yielding one entry per CDR3 protein. The sample contains roughly 700,000 distinct CDR3 sequences, roughly 25% of which appear only once. These data were also reused for a study on T cells of mothers and their children.

Sequenced material: blood. These receptor sequences come from a boy aged 10-17 years in good health.

CDR3 sequence: CASSDRTGNYGYTF. In DNA form, the CDR3 reads TGTGCCAGCAGTGACCGGACAGGCAACTATGGCTACACCTTC. The genes are TRBV6-2 or TRBV6-3 and TRBJ1-2; 7 bases map to TRBD1. V shed 5 bases, J shed 2 bases, and the junction held 5 bases outside the gene matches. The CDR3 extends over 14 amino acids. The germline V gene has CDR1 MNHEY and CDR2 SVGEGT.

The V call is TRBV6-5, the J call TRBJ2-5; D is unresolved. Germline V gene lookup returns CDR1 MNHEY and CDR2 SVGAGI. The CDR3 loop spans 14 amino acids. V was shortened by 4 bases and J by 1 base, with 10 bases between the two germline ends. Here the CDR3 DNA reads TGTGCCAGCAGTTCCGAACAAGTCCAAGAGACCCAGTACTTC. Protein product: CASSSEQVQETQYF.

The gene calls are TRBV30 and TRBJ2-2; 10 nucleotides match TRBD2. The V and J ends lost 0 bases and 1 base, in that order; junction bases with no gene match: 11. The germline CDR1 and CDR2 sequences are GTSNPN and SVGIG (reference sequence). The CDR3 totals 19 residues. CDR3 amino acids: CAWSVQGLAGVRNTGELFF. Written as DNA, the CDR3 is TGTGCCTGGAGTGTACAAGGGCTAGCGGGGGTCCGGAACACCGGGGAGCTGTTTTTT.

This clonotype was observed a few times. The DNA is left out, because the CDR3 cannot be placed on it with certainty; the CDR3 is given as TCRdb lists it. This chain uses TRBV7-2 with TRBJ2-6; the D call in the table, TRBD1, was not verified against the DNA. The CDR3 adds up to 16 amino acids, both ends counted. The germline V gene has CDR1 SGHTA and CDR2 FQGNSA. CDR3 residues: CASSAPWGPGANVQTF.

This clonotype was recorded a few times. The rearrangement uses TRBV24-1 and TRBJ2-2; D is perhaps TRBD2 (5 bases). V was pared by 3 bases and J by 6 bases, with 10 bases between. The germline V gene has CDR1 KGHDR and CDR2 SFDVKD. The CDR3 sequence is 14 residues long. CDR3 sequence reads: CATSDRLLAGELFF. DNA of the CDR3: TGTGCCACCAGTGATCGCCTACTAGCCGGGGAGCTGTTTTTT.